This entry lists 22 T cell receptor beta chains sequenced from one sample in a study of OX40 agonist ivuxolimab in advanced cancers. Generated by immunoSEQ multiplex PCR, the TCRdb table keeps only in-frame clones and is missing some. The table lists around 67,000 clones, 83% of them singletons, with 0.7% in the top ten. The input for sequencing was CD4+ or CD8+ T cells sorted from blood, taken in a trial of the OX40 agonist ivuxolimab. These receptor sequences come from an adult with an advanced solid tumor such as melanoma, head and neck, liver or kidney cancer.

This chain connects TRBV5-1 to TRBJ1-1; TRBD1 aligns across 7 bases. V lost 5 bases and J lost 5; bases outside the gene matches: 6. CDR1 is SGHRS, CDR2 YFSETQ, per germline. The CDR3 sequence is 13 residues long. The CDR3 DNA is TGCGCCAGCAGGTTTTCAGGGGGGACTGAAGCTTTCTTT. It codes for CASRFSGGTEAFF.

This chain connects TRBV4-2 to TRBJ1-5; D unresolved. This CDR3 has 18 amino acids. Trimming left V 0 bases short and J 2 bases short, with 17 bases between. Per the germline V gene, CDR1 is LGHNA and CDR2 is YNFKEQ. In nucleotides, the CDR3 is TGTGCCAGCAGCCAAGATCCTGTTGCGGGATGGGGCAATCAGCCCCAGCATTTT. Translated: CASSQDPVAGWGNQPQHF.

The V gene is TRBV19, the J gene TRBJ1-2; D remains ambiguous. CDR3 size: 15 residues. Germline-derived CDR1 and CDR2 are LNHDA and SQIVND (reference sequence). V lost 2 bases, J lost 1 base, and 11 bases lay in between. The CDR3: CASSISGERNYGYTF. CDR3 nucleotide sequence: TGTGCCAGTAGTATATCCGGGGAGCGTAACTATGGCTACACCTTC.

V and J are TRBV2 and TRBJ1-3; D call uncertain. The CDR3 contains 15 residues. CDR1 is SNHLY, CDR2 FYNNEI, per germline. Trimming left V 1 base short and J 2 bases short, with 9 bases between. This CDR3 is CASSEVSRPGNTIYF. CDR3 DNA sequence: TGTGCCAGCAGTGAAGTCTCCAGGCCTGGAAACACCATATATTTT.

This sequence joins TRBV2 and TRBJ2-3; D is uncertain. Per germline, CDR1 SNHLY and CDR2 FYNNEI. There are 13 residues in the CDR3. V shed 2 bases and J shed 5 bases, with 8 bases lying between them. The CDR3 reads CASSERPGDTQYF. CDR3 DNA: TGTGCCAGCAGTGAAAGACCCGGAGATACGCAGTATTTT.

CDR3 sequence reads: CASSPQSRVFTYGYTF. As DNA, the CDR3 is TGTGCCAGCAGTCCTCAGAGCAGGGTGTTTACCTATGGCTACACCTTC. V and J are TRBV27 and TRBJ1-2; a weak D match, TRBD1 (5 bases). CDR3 length: 16 residues. Looked up from germline, CDR1 is MNHEY and CDR2 is SMNVEV (reference sequence). Trimming cost V 5 bases and J 4 bases, with 20 bases left between them.

The rearrangement joins TRBV9 to TRBJ2-7; TRBD2 matches 14 bases. V dropped 4 bases and J dropped 6; count of bases not matched to a gene: 9. Germline-derived CDR1 and CDR2 are SGDLS and YYNGEE. The CDR3 totals 16 residues. CDR3 protein: CASSTGLAGAGAEQYF. CDR3 nucleotide sequence: TGTGCCAGCAGCACGGGACTAGCGGGGGCCGGAGCCGAGCAGTACTTC.

The J gene is TRBJ1-3, the V gene TRBV28; 7 nucleotides line up with TRBD1. Trimming took 6 bases from V and 4 from J; bases not matched to a gene: 12. Germline V CDR1 and CDR2: MDHEN, SYDVKM. This CDR3 contains 16 residues. DNA for the CDR3: TGTGCCAGCAGCGAAACAGGGGCGCCGAGGGGAAACACCATATATTTT. This codes for CASSETGAPRGNTIYF. Full variable domain (rest looked up from reference TRBV28 and TRBJ1-3): DVKVTQSSRYLVKRTGEKVFLECVQDMDHENMFWYRQDPGLGLRLIYFSYDVKMKEKGDIPEGYSVSREKKERFSLILESASTNQTSMYLCASSETGAPRGNTIYFGEGSWLTVV.

The chain is built from TRBV25-1 and TRBJ2-7; 7 bases align to TRBD2. CDR3 length: 16 residues. Germline CDR1 MGHDK, CDR2 SYGVNS. With 1 base clipped from V and 3 bases from J, the junction kept 9 bases outside the gene matches. CDR3 coding DNA: TGTGCCAGCAGTGAATTTGTGGGAGGGGAGGACTACGAGCAGTACTTC. This gives the protein CASSEFVGGEDYEQYF.

V and J are TRBV28 and TRBJ1-6, with TRBD1 identical over 8 bases. Germline-derived CDR1 and CDR2 are MDHEN and SYDVKM. This CDR3 is built from 15 residues. Trimming at V came to 2 bases and at J to 5 bases, leaving 2 bases not matched to a gene. CDR3 nucleotide sequence: TGTGCCAGCAGTTTAGCGACAGGGGATAATTCACCCCTCCACTTT. Translation gives CASSLATGDNSPLHF. Complete variable domain (other parts from reference TRBV28 and TRBJ1-6): DVKVTQSSRYLVKRTGEKVFLECVQDMDHENMFWYRQDPGLGLRLIYFSYDVKMKEKGDIPEGYSVSREKKERFSLILESASTNQTSMYLCASSLATGDNSPLHFGNGTRLTVT.

Here the CDR3 DNA reads TGTGCCAGCAGCTTGCCGGGACAGGTCTACGAGCAGTACTTC. It is translated as CASSLPGQVYEQYF. The chain recombines TRBV5-6 with TRBJ2-7; TRBD1 matches 8 bases. The germline V gene has CDR1 SGHDT and CDR2 YYEEEE. This CDR3 is 14 amino acids long. V was clipped by 1 base and J by 3 bases; unmatched bases: 3.

This clone is a singleton in its sample. The CDR3 reads CASRADRHTEAFF. The CDR3 nucleotides are TGCGCCAGCAGGGCGGACAGACACACTGAAGCTTTCTTT. The rearrangement joins TRBV5-1 to TRBJ1-1; maybe TRBD1 (6 bases). V was clipped by 5 bases and J by 3 bases, with 11 bases between them. The germline V gene encodes CDR1 SGHRS and CDR2 YFSETQ. The CDR3 covers 13 residues.

The V and J genes are TRBV5-1 and TRBJ1-4, with 10 bases aligning to TRBD1. The V and J ends lost 4 bases and 6 bases, in that order; junction bases with no gene match: 12. The germline gives CDR1 SGHRS, CDR2 YFSETQ. This CDR3 spans 17 amino acids. CDR3 DNA: TGCGCCAGCAGCACGAGCCCCCCCGGGACAGGGGATGAAAAACTGTTTTTT. Residues: CASSTSPPGTGDEKLFF.

The chain couples TRBV30 to TRBJ2-3, with D possibly TRBD1 on 5 matching bases. The CDR3 extends over 15 amino acids. CDR1 is GTSNPN and CDR2 is SVGIG in the germline V gene (reference sequence). V was pared by 3 bases and J by 3 bases, with 16 bases between. The CDR3 loop reads CAWRDAGGQTDTQYF. The CDR3 nucleotides read TGTGCCTGGAGGGATGCAGGCGGACAAACAGATACGCAGTATTTT.

J is TRBJ2-5 and V is TRBV7-9, with 12 bases aligning to TRBD2. The J call is doubtful: the DNA matches TRBJ2-7 better. CDR1 and CDR2 from the germline V gene are SEHNR and FQNEAQ (reference sequence). This CDR3 is 15 amino acids long. CDR3 bases: TGTGCCAGCAGCGCGGGACTAGCGGGTTCCTACGAGCAGTACTTC. Residues: CASSAGLAGSYEQYF.

This clone was seen only once. This chain links TRBV7-2 with TRBJ2-1; 9 nucleotides line up with TRBD2. Germline V gene lookup returns CDR1 SGHTA and CDR2 FQGNSA. V dropped 0 bases and J dropped 3; count of bases not matched to a gene: 6. The CDR3 loop spans 17 amino acids. The CDR3 nucleotides are TGTGCCAGCAGCTTAGCGCTTAGCGGGAGAATCTACAATGAGCAGTTCTTC. Translation gives CASSLALSGRIYNEQFF.

V usage is TRBV18 and J usage is TRBJ2-1; D not resolved. The germline V gene has CDR1 KGHSH and CDR2 LQKENI. There are 14 residues in the CDR3. Trimming shortened V by 3 bases and J by 3 bases, and 9 bases separated the two germline ends. CDR3 coding DNA: TGTGCCAGCTCACCCCCCGCCAGCTACAATGAGCAGTTCTTC. Its protein product is CASSPPASYNEQFF. The full variable domain, with the rest looked up from reference TRBV18 and TRBJ2-1, is NAGVMQNPRHLVRRRGQEARLRCSPMKGHSHVYWYRQLPEEGLKFMVYLQKENIIDESGMPKERFSAEFPKEGPSILRIQQVVRGDSAAYFCASSPPASYNEQFFGPGTRLTVL.

The chain combines TRBV5-1 with TRBJ1-1, with unresolved D. The CDR3 spans 13 residues. Germline V gene data show CDR1 as SGHRS and CDR2 as YFSETQ. With 2 bases removed from V and 1 base from J, the gap between germline ends came to 6 bases. The CDR3 DNA reads TGCGCCAGCAGCTTACCACAGAACACTGAAGCTTTCTTT. Residues: CASSLPQNTEAFF.

The V gene is TRBV10-2, the J gene TRBJ2-3; a weak D match, TRBD1 (5 bases). CDR3 length equals 13 residues. Trimming removed 5 bases at V and 2 bases at J, with 8 bases between. CDR1 is WSHSY and CDR2 is SAAADI in the germline V gene. The CDR3 sequence is CASSPDTTDTQYF. CDR3 DNA: TGCGCCAGCAGTCCGGACACCACAGATACGCAGTATTTT.

The chain links TRBV5-1 to TRBJ1-1; the D gene is possibly TRBD1 (6 bases). CDR1 is SGHRS and CDR2 is YFSETQ in the germline V gene. The V and J ends lost 4 bases and 0 bases respectively, with 10 bases between them. This CDR3 is 14 amino acids long. The CDR3 loop reads CASSRGQMNTEAFF. The CDR3 nucleotides are TGCGCCAGCAGCCGTGGACAGATGAACACTGAAGCTTTCTTT.

The chain carries TRBV1 and TRBJ2-2; no check of the table's D call, TRBD2, against the DNA was made. TRBV1 is a known pseudogene. The CDR3 has 14 amino acids. CDR3 sequence (DNA): TGCACCAGCAGCCCCCGGCTAGATCCCGGGGAGCTGTTTTTT. Residues: CTSSPRLDPGELFF.

The chain carries TRBV4-2 and TRBJ1-2; possibly TRBD1 for D (5 bases). There are 15 residues in the CDR3. Trimming took 0 bases from V and 0 from J, leaving 8 bases between them. CDR1 and CDR2 from the germline V gene are LGHNA and YNFKEQ. CDR3 nucleotides: TGTGCCAGCAGCCAAGATCGGGGGGCTAACTATGGCTACACCTTC. Translation: CASSQDRGANYGYTF.